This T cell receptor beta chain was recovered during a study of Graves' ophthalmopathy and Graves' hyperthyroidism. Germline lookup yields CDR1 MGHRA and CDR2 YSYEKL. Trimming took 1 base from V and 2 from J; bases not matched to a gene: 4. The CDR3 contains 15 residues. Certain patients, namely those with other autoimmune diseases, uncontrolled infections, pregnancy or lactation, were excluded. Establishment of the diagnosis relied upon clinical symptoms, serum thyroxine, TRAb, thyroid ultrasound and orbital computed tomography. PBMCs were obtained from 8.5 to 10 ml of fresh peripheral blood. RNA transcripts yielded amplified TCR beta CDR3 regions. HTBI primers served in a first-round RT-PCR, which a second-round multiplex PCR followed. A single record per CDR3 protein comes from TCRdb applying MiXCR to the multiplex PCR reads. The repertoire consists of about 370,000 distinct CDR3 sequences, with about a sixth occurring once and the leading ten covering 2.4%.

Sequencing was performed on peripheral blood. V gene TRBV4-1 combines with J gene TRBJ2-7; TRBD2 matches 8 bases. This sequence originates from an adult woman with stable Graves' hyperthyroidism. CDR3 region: CASSQGTAGAYEQYF. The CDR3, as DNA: TGCGCCAGCAGCCAAGGGACAGCGGGAGCCTACGAGCAGTACTTC.